This is a list of T cell receptor beta chains from one sample in a study of cytomegalovirus exposure and HLA in healthy donors. The assay was immunoSEQ multiplex PCR, and TCRdb's table has in-frame clones only and misses some. This repertoire shows some 150,000 clones, roughly three quarters found once; its top ten account for 1.1%. The sequencing input was PBMCs. The origin of the receptors is a male donor in good health and CMV-seronegative. Both conserved end residues are part of each CDR3. A D gene is named only where the DNA matches it firmly. Not every row has a clone size; where given, it reads once, few, many or a size class.

j_gene: TRBJ1-1
abundance: few
d_gene: -
v_gene: TRBV16
CDR3aa: CASSPWRNSNTEAFF
CDR3nt: TGTGCCAGCAGCCCGTGGAGGAACAGTAACACTGAAGCTTTCTTT

j_gene: TRBJ1-6
abundance: -
d_gene: -
v_gene: TRBV7-8
CDR3aa: CASSLGEGRNSPLHF
CDR3nt: TGTGCCAGCAGCTTAGGGGAGGGTAGGAATTCACCCCTCCACTTT

j_gene: TRBJ1-2
abundance: -
d_gene: TRBD1
v_gene: TRBV6-6
CDR3aa: CASFTGGDGYTF
CDR3nt: TGTGCCAGCTTTACAGGGGGGGATGGCTACACCTTC

j_gene: TRBJ2-1
abundance: once
d_gene: -
v_gene: TRBV5-6
CDR3aa: CASSLGGNEQFF
CDR3nt: TGTGCCAGCAGCTTGGGAGGCAATGAGCAGTTCTTC

j_gene: TRBJ1-1
abundance: -
d_gene: TRBD1
v_gene: TRBV29-1
CDR3aa: CSVRTGFWGSSFGTEAFF
CDR3nt: TGCAGCGTTCGGACAGGGTTTTGGGGGTCCTCATTTGGCACTGAAGCTTTCTTT

j_gene: TRBJ2-4
abundance: -
d_gene: TRBD1
v_gene: TRBV30
CDR3aa: CAWSPGQTAKNIQYF
CDR3nt: TGTGCCTGGAGCCCGGGACAGACAGCCAAAAACATTCAGTACTTC

j_gene: TRBJ2-1
abundance: -
d_gene: TRBD2
v_gene: TRBV4-1
CDR3aa: CASSQDGGSYNEQFF
CDR3nt: TGCGCCAGCAGCCAGGACGGGGGGTCTTACAATGAGCAGTTCTTC

j_gene: TRBJ1-2
abundance: -
d_gene: TRBD1
v_gene: TRBV5-1
CDR3aa: CASSRDRGSGYTF
CDR3nt: TGCGCCAGCAGCAGGGACAGGGGCTCCGGCTACACCTTC

j_gene: TRBJ2-7
abundance: -
d_gene: -
v_gene: TRBV7-8
CDR3aa: CASSLATASRSYEQYF
CDR3nt: TGTGCCAGCAGCTTAGCGACAGCGTCTCGATCCTACGAGCAGTACTTC

j_gene: TRBJ2-7
abundance: once
d_gene: TRBD2
v_gene: TRBV7-2
CDR3aa: CASSGTGLASYEQYF
CDR3nt: TGTGCCAGCAGCGGAACAGGACTAGCTTCCTACGAGCAGTACTTC

j_gene: TRBJ2-5
abundance: -
d_gene: TRBD2
v_gene: TRBV7-7
CDR3aa: CASSVGTSGGQETQYF
CDR3nt: TGTGCTAGCAGCGTCGGGACTAGCGGGGGCCAAGAGACCCAGTACTTC

j_gene: TRBJ1-1
abundance: -
d_gene: -
v_gene: TRBV10-2
CDR3aa: CASSQQGPMNTEAFF
CDR3nt: TGCGCCAGCAGTCAACAGGGTCCAATGAACACTGAAGCTTTCTTT

j_gene: TRBJ2-2
abundance: -
d_gene: TRBD1
v_gene: TRBV7-2
CDR3aa: CASSPTGTGGAGELFF
CDR3nt: TGTGCCAGCAGCCCCACCGGGACAGGGGGTGCCGGGGAGCTGTTTTTT

j_gene: TRBJ2-3
abundance: -
d_gene: -
v_gene: TRBV4-3
CDR3aa: CASSQNLGWGGTDTQYF
CDR3nt: TGCGCCAGCAGCCAAAATTTGGGCTGGGGGGGCACAGATACGCAGTATTTT

j_gene: TRBJ2-3
abundance: -
d_gene: TRBD2
v_gene: TRBV5-6
CDR3aa: CASSFSGLAGITQYF
CDR3nt: TGTGCCAGCAGCTTCTCAGGACTAGCGGGGATAACGCAGTATTTT

j_gene: TRBJ2-1
abundance: -
d_gene: TRBD2
v_gene: TRBV7-2
CDR3aa: CASSLVAAGASYNEQFF
CDR3nt: TGTGCCAGCAGCTTAGTGGCAGCGGGAGCCTCCTACAATGAGCAGTTCTTC

j_gene: TRBJ2-5
abundance: once
d_gene: TRBD2
v_gene: TRBV5-1
CDR3aa: CASRSGSGGAGETQYF
CDR3nt: TGCGCCAGCCGGAGTGGTAGCGGGGGGGCTGGAGAGACCCAGTACTTC

j_gene: TRBJ1-2
abundance: -
d_gene: -
v_gene: TRBV5-1
CDR3aa: CASSSGTSYGYTF
CDR3nt: TGCGCCAGCAGCTCCGGGACATCCTATGGCTACACCTTC

j_gene: TRBJ2-5
abundance: -
d_gene: TRBD2
v_gene: TRBV7-2
CDR3aa: CASSLMASGGAETQYF
CDR3nt: TGTGCCAGCAGCTTAATGGCCAGCGGGGGGGCGGAGACCCAGTACTTC

j_gene: TRBJ1-2
abundance: few
d_gene: TRBD1
v_gene: TRBV6-6
CDR3aa: CASSNTPQGAGSGYTF
CDR3nt: TGTGCCAGCAGTAATACTCCCCAGGGGGCTGGCTCGGGCTACACCTTC

j_gene: TRBJ2-7
abundance: -
d_gene: -
v_gene: TRBV9
CDR3aa: CASSLTFNSYEQYF
CDR3nt: TGTGCCAGCAGCCTCACCTTCAATTCCTACGAGCAGTACTTC

j_gene: TRBJ2-7
abundance: -
d_gene: TRBD1
v_gene: TRBV10-2
CDR3aa: CANPQGAYEQYF
CDR3nt: TGCGCCAACCCACAGGGGGCGTATGAGCAGTACTTC

j_gene: TRBJ1-1
abundance: many
d_gene: -
v_gene: TRBV10-3
CDR3aa: CAISDSGLTEAFF
CDR3nt: TGTGCCATCAGTGATTCAGGACTCACTGAAGCTTTCTTT

j_gene: TRBJ2-1
abundance: -
d_gene: -
v_gene: TRBV4-1
CDR3aa: CASSHPSSYNEQFF
CDR3nt: TGCGCCAGCAGCCACCCGAGCTCCTACAATGAGCAGTTCTTC

j_gene: TRBJ2-7
abundance: few
d_gene: TRBD1
v_gene: TRBV10-3
CDR3aa: CAISADRGSYEQYF
CDR3nt: TGTGCCATCAGTGCGGACAGGGGATCTTACGAGCAGTACTTC

j_gene: TRBJ2-7
abundance: -
d_gene: -
v_gene: TRBV5-3
CDR3aa: CARSLGRGAYEQYF
CDR3nt: TGTGCCAGAAGCTTGGGCAGGGGGGCCTACGAGCAGTACTTC

j_gene: TRBJ1-4
abundance: few
d_gene: TRBD1
v_gene: TRBV4-3
CDR3aa: CASSIDRGRGEKLFF
CDR3nt: TGCGCCAGCAGCATCGACAGGGGGCGCGGGGAAAAACTGTTTTTT

j_gene: TRBJ2-3
abundance: -
d_gene: TRBD2
v_gene: TRBV10-3
CDR3aa: CAISDGGSSTDTQYF
CDR3nt: TGTGCCATCAGTGACGGGGGGTCCAGCACAGATACGCAGTATTTT

j_gene: TRBJ2-3
abundance: once
d_gene: -
v_gene: TRBV9
CDR3aa: CASSTRGAYTDTQYF
CDR3nt: TGTGCCAGCAGCACCCGGGGGGCTTACACAGATACGCAGTATTTT

j_gene: TRBJ2-5
abundance: -
d_gene: -
v_gene: TRBV6-5
CDR3aa: CASSLSYGVETQYF
CDR3nt: TGTGCCAGCAGTCTGAGTTACGGGGTAGAGACCCAGTACTTC

j_gene: TRBJ1-2
abundance: -
d_gene: TRBD1
v_gene: TRBV7-9
CDR3aa: CASSRWPTGDYGYTF
CDR3nt: TGTGCCAGCAGCCGGTGGCCGACAGGGGACTATGGCTACACCTTC

j_gene: TRBJ2-7
abundance: once
d_gene: TRBD1
v_gene: TRBV7-2
CDR3aa: CASSLVTGQGREQYF
CDR3nt: TGTGCCAGCAGCTTAGTAACGGGACAGGGGAGGGAGCAGTACTTC

j_gene: TRBJ2-7
abundance: -
d_gene: -
v_gene: TRBV30
CDR3aa: CAWSVQDSSYEQYF
CDR3nt: TGTGCCTGGAGTGTACAGGACAGTTCCTACGAGCAGTACTTC

j_gene: TRBJ2-3
abundance: -
d_gene: TRBD1
v_gene: TRBV6-5
CDR3aa: CASNDRATDTQYF
CDR3nt: TGTGCCAGCAATGACAGGGCCACAGATACGCAGTATTTT

j_gene: TRBJ1-2
abundance: -
d_gene: -
v_gene: TRBV5-4
CDR3aa: CASTPQRGQSYGYTF
CDR3nt: TGTGCCAGCACCCCCCAAAGGGGCCAATCCTATGGCTACACCTTC

j_gene: TRBJ1-6
abundance: -
d_gene: -
v_gene: TRBV7-9
CDR3aa: CASSLSGSQSPLHF
CDR3nt: TGTGCCAGCAGCTTGTCAGGGTCCCAATCACCCCTCCACTTT

j_gene: TRBJ2-3
abundance: -
d_gene: TRBD1
v_gene: TRBV5-6
CDR3aa: CASSFQGAGKGTQYF
CDR3nt: TGTGCCAGCAGCTTTCAGGGGGCGGGAAAAGGTACGCAGTATTTT

j_gene: TRBJ2-5
abundance: -
d_gene: TRBD2
v_gene: TRBV11-3
CDR3aa: CASSRRGGKGETQYF
CDR3nt: TGTGCCAGCAGCCGGCGGGGGGGCAAGGGTGAGACCCAGTACTTC

j_gene: TRBJ1-3
abundance: -
d_gene: TRBD1
v_gene: TRBV7-2
CDR3aa: CASSSRDSSGNTIYF
CDR3nt: TGTGCCAGCAGCTCCCGGGACAGCTCTGGAAACACCATATATTTT

j_gene: TRBJ1-2
abundance: -
d_gene: -
v_gene: TRBV2
CDR3aa: CASSEGLSNTHNYGYTF
CDR3nt: TGTGCCAGCAGTGAAGGATTATCGAATACACATAACTATGGCTACACCTTC

j_gene: TRBJ2-2
abundance: once
d_gene: -
v_gene: TRBV30
CDR3aa: CAWNNQGTGELFF
CDR3nt: TGTGCCTGGAACAATCAGGGGACCGGGGAGCTGTTTTTT

j_gene: TRBJ2-5
abundance: -
d_gene: TRBD2
v_gene: TRBV5-1
CDR3aa: CASSLGIAGETQYF
CDR3nt: TGCGCCAGCAGCTTGGGGATAGCGGGGGAGACCCAGTACTTC

j_gene: TRBJ2-1
abundance: once
d_gene: -
v_gene: TRBV5-6
CDR3aa: CAVGQSAGLSHNEQFF
CDR3nt: TGTGCCGTAGGCCAGTCCGCGGGCCTCTCTCACAATGAGCAGTTCTTC

j_gene: TRBJ2-7
abundance: -
d_gene: TRBD1
v_gene: TRBV7-9
CDR3aa: CASSSRDRGNEQYF
CDR3nt: TGTGCCAGCAGCTCTAGGGACAGGGGTAACGAGCAGTACTTC